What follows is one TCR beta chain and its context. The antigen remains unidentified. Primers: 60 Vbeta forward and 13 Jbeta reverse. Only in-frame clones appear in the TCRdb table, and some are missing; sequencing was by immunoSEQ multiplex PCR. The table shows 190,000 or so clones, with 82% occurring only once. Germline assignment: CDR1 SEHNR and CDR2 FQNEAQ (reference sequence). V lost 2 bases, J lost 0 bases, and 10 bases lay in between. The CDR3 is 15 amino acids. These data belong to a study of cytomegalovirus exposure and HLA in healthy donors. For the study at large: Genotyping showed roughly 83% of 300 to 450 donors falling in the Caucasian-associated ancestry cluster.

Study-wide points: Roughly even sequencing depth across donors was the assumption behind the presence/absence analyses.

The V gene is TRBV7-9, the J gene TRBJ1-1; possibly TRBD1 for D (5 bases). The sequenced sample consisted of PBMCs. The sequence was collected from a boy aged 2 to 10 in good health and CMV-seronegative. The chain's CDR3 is CASSLPGIMNTEAFF. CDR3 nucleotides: TGTGCCAGCAGCTTACCAGGGATCATGAACACTGAAGCTTTCTTT.